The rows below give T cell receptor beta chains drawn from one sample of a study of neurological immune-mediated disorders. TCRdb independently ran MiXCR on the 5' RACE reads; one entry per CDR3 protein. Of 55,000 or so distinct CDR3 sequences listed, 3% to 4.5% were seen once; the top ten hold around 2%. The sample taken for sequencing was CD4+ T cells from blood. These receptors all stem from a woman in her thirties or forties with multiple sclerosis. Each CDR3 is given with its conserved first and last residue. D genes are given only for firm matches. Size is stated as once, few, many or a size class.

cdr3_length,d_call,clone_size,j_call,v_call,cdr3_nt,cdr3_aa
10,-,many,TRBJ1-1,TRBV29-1,TGCAGCGGTTCTAACACTGAAGCTTTCTTT,CSGSNTEAFF
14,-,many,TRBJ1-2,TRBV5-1,TGCGCCAGCAGCTTGGGAGTTGGATTAGCCGGCTACACCTTC,CASSLGVGLAGYTF
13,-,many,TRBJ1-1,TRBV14,TGTGCCAGCAGCCAAGCGCGGTCCACTGAAGCTTTCTTT,CASSQARSTEAFF
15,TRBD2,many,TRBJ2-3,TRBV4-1,TGCGCCAGCAGCCAAGCCGGACTAGCGGGGGATACGCAGTATTTT,CASSQAGLAGDTQYF
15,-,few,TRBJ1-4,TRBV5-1,TGCGCCAGCAGTGAGATGAGGGGTTCCAATGAAAAACTGTTTTTT,CASSEMRGSNEKLFF
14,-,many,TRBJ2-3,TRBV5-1,TGCGCCAGCAGCTTGACAGATAGCACAGATACGCAGTATTTT,CASSLTDSTDTQYF
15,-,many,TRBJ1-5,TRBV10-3,TGTGCCATCGGGGGCGGGGTCGTCGGCAATCAGCCCCAGCATTTT,CAIGGGVVGNQPQHF
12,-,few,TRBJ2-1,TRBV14,TGTGCCAGCAGTCCCTCGGGGATCGAGCAGTTCTTC,CASSPSGIEQFF
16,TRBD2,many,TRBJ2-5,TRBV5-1,TGCGCCAGCAGTATAGGAAGACTAGCTAGTCAAGAGACCCAGTACTTC,CASSIGRLASQETQYF
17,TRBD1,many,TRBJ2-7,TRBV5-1,TGCGCCAGCAGCCACGAAGGGGCCGGGACAGCTCCTTGGGAGCAGTACTTC,CASSHEGAGTAPWEQYF
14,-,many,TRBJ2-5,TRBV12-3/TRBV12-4,TGTGCCAGCAGCCACCCTGGGCTGCAGGAGACCCAGTACTTC,CASSHPGLQETQYF
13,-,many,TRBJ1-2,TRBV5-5,TGTGCCAGCAGCCTATCAGGGGAGCATGGCTACACCTTC,CASSLSGEHGYTF
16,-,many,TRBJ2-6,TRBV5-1,TGCGCCAGCACCCGGGACACTGGAATTGGGGCCAACGTCCTGACTTTC,CASTRDTGIGANVLTF